This T cell receptor (beta chain) appears in the sequencing data of a study of CD8+ T cells in alopecia areata. Study as a whole: At a dose of 5 to 10 mg twice daily, oral tofacitinib was given to treated patients.

V trimming: 3 bases; J trimming: 6 bases; junction bases outside the gene matches: 15. The germline V gene has CDR1 LGHNA and CDR2 YNFKEQ. The CDR3 covers 17 residues. Findings of the study overall: Unlike in mice, where it was clearer, TCR sharing across patients was less clear, possibly HLA-related.

Concerning this clone itself: Its target is unknown.

RNA extraction was followed by reverse transcription into cDNA, which acted as the sequencing template. The repertoire was sequenced with immunoSEQ multiplex PCR; TCRdb's copy has only in-frame clones and lacks some. The table has around 99,000 clones, roughly 89% seen once. Documented treatment: oral pan-JAK inhibitor, 5-10 mg twice daily. Specimens obtained from alopecia areata patients comprised lesional scalp punch biopsies and peripheral blood. Starting from PBMCs, sorting isolated CD4+ and CD8+ T cells. This chain uses TRBV4-2 with TRBJ2-7; 9 bases align to TRBD1. The TCR was taken from a human donor with alopecia areata. The specimen was CD8+ T cells sorted from blood, collected at week 24, from a patient treated with tofacitinib. This CDR3 reads CASSHYAGTGLEGEQYF. The CDR3 nucleotides are TGTGCCAGCAGCCACTACGCCGGGACAGGGCTTGAGGGCGAGCAGTACTTC.